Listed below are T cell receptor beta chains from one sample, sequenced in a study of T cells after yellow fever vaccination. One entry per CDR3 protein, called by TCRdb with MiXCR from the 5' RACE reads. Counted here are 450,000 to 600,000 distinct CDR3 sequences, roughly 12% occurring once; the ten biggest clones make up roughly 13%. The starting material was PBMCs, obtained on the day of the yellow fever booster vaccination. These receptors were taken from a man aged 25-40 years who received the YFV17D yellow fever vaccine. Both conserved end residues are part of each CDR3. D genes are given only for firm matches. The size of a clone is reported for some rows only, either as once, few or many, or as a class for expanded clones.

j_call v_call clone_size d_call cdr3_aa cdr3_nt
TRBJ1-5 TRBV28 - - CASSDTGANQPQHF TGTGCCAGCAGCGATACAGGAGCCAATCAGCCCCAGCATTTT
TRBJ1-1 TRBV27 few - CASAKLELMNTEAFF TGTGCCAGCGCGAAACTGGAATTAATGAACACTGAAGCTTTCTTT
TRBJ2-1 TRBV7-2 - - CASSPVSGALSYNEQFF TGTGCCAGTTCCCCGGTTAGCGGAGCGCTTTCCTACAATGAGCAGTTCTTC
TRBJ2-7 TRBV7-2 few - CASSLLESEQYF TGTGCCAGCAGCTTATTAGAATCCGAGCAGTACTTC
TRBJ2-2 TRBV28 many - CASSLDAGFEWNTGELFF TGTGCCAGCAGTTTAGATGCCGGCTTTGAGTGGAACACCGGGGAGCTGTTTTTT
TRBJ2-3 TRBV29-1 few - CSVAGLLTDTQYF TGCAGCGTTGCTGGACTTCTTACAGATACGCAGTATTTT
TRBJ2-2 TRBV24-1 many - CATRDYGNTGELFF TGTGCCACCAGGGACTACGGGAACACCGGGGAGCTGTTTTTT
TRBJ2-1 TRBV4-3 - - CASSQDKREPRFF TGCGCCAGCAGCCAAGATAAAAGGGAGCCCCGTTTCTTC
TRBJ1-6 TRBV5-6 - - CASSLELDGGRNSPLHF TGTGCCAGCAGCTTGGAGCTTGATGGGGGCCGTAATTCACCCCTCCACTTT
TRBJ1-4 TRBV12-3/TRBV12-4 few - CASSFRTGREKLFF TGTGCCAGCAGTTTCCGTACAGGGAGGGAAAAACTGTTTTTT
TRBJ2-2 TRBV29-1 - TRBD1 CSVKTGSTGELFF TGCAGCGTTAAGACAGGGAGCACCGGGGAGCTGTTTTTT
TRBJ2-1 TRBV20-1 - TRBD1 CSAIRDRGYNEQFF TGCAGTGCCATCCGGGACAGGGGGTACAATGAGCAGTTCTTC
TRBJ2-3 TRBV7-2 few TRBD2 CASSPMSGRRDTQYF TGTGCCAGCAGCCCCATGAGCGGGAGGAGAGATACGCAGTATTTT
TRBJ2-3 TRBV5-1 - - CASSRDPITDTQYF TGCGCCAGCAGCCGGGACCCAATCACAGATACGCAGTATTTT
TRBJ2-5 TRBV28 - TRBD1 CASSSSGGWETQYF TGTGCCAGCAGTTCTTCAGGGGGCTGGGAGACCCAGTACTTC
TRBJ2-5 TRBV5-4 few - CASSPKDLETQYF TGTGCCAGCAGCCCCAAGGACTTGGAGACCCAGTACTTC
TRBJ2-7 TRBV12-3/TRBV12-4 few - CASTPQGTLYEQYF TGTGCCAGCACCCCCCAGGGAACCCTCTACGAGCAGTACTTC
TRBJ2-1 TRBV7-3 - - CASSSAGRSSYNEQFF TGTGCCAGCAGCTCCGCGGGGCGGAGCTCCTACAATGAGCAGTTCTTC
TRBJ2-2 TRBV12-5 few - CASGFQLPTLGNYRDTGELFF TGTGCTAGTGGTTTCCAACTACCTACTCTCGGGAACTACCGAGACACCGGGGAGCTGTTTTTT
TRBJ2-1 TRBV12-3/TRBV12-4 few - CASSLVPRSEQFF TGTGCCAGCAGTTTAGTCCCTAGAAGTGAGCAGTTCTTC
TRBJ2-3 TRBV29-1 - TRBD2 CSVNSGTALGTDTQYF TGCAGTGTTAATAGCGGGACCGCTTTGGGCACAGATACGCAGTATTTT
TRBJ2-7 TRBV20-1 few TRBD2 CSARVRLAEYEQYF TGCAGTGCTAGAGTCAGACTAGCGGAGTACGAGCAGTACTTC
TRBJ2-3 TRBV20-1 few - CSAKIGRSTDTQYF TGCAGTGCTAAAATCGGACGGAGCACAGATACGCAGTATTTT